This TCR beta chain came from a study of blood T cell repertoires in COVID-19. Across the whole study: T cells, B-cell-depleted T cells, or PBMCs provided the cDNA or gDNA that served as material.

V shed 1 base and J shed 6 bases, with 20 bases lying between them. CDR1 and CDR2 (germline): MGHRA, YSYEKL. The CDR3 sequence is 17 residues long. In the source study's methods: The authors estimated nucleated cell counts from reference gene primer amplification. Assay: immunoSEQ multiplex PCR; the TCRdb copy retains only in-frame clones and omits some. That table gives V, J and clone size, and the DNA gave D and trimming. The table lists 200,000 to 300,000 clones, about 68% of them singletons, with around 3.2% in the top ten. The specimen sequenced was peripheral blood. The TCR sequence derives from a woman older than 75 with acute or convalescent COVID-19. This chain connects TRBV4-1 to TRBJ2-3; D might be TRBD1 (6 bases). The CDR3 coding sequence is TGCGCCAGCAGCCAAGGGCGAGGGGGTATGTTAAGGGATACGCAGTATTTT. Protein: CASSQGRGGMLRDTQYF.